A single sample gave rise to the 8 T cell receptor beta chains below, sequenced in a study of PD-1 blockade in classical Hodgkin lymphoma. Libraries were prepared by immunoSEQ multiplex PCR; TCRdb keeps only in-frame clonotypes and omits some of them. Of 30,000 to 45,000 clones listed, almost 70% are singletons. Every patient relapsed after autologous stem cell transplantation, and brentuximab vedotin exposure varied. The input for sequencing was peripheral blood mononuclear cells (PBMCs), taken before the second cycle of nivolumab. Every receptor here comes from a human donor with classical Hodgkin lymphoma.

This clone was counted once. The chain has TRBV7-7 and TRBJ2-3, with D unclear. Germline V gene lookup returns CDR1 SSHAT and CDR2 FNYEAQ (reference sequence). Trimming removed 8 bases from V and 2 bases from J, with 11 bases in between. The CDR3 is 13 amino acids. CDR3 region: CASSTSNTDTQYF. The CDR3 DNA is TGTGCCAGCTCTACCAGCAACACAGATACGCAGTATTTT.

CDR3 amino acids: CAWSVGEAFQETQYF. The CDR3 region has the DNA TGTGCCTGGAGTGTAGGGGAGGCGTTCCAAGAGACCCAGTACTTC. V and J are TRBV30 and TRBJ2-5, with D perhaps matching TRBD2 (6 bases). The germline V and J ends were trimmed by 0 bases and 1 base, with 12 bases remaining between them. This CDR3 has 15 residues. Germline values: CDR1 GTSNPN, CDR2 SVGIG (reference sequence).

This sequence joins TRBV21-1 and TRBJ2-7; the tabulated D call, TRBD1, remains unverified against the DNA. TRBV21-1 is flagged as a pseudogene. CDR3 size: 15 residues. CDR3 sequence: CASRTPGQRHYEQYF. The CDR3 bases are TGTGCCAGCAGGACACCGGGACAGAGACACTACGAGCAGTACTTC.

This clone was seen more than once but under ten times. The V call is TRBV5-5, the J call TRBJ1-1; 8 positions match TRBD1. Losses at the gene ends were 4 bases for V and 6 bases for J; bases not matched to a gene: 11. The CDR3 is 15 residues long. Germline CDR1 and CDR2: SGHKS and YYEKEE (reference sequence). The CDR3 sequence: CASSQWTGSMSEAFF. The CDR3, as DNA: TGTGCCAGCAGCCAATGGACAGGGAGTATGTCTGAAGCTTTCTTT.

This clone was seen only once. This sequence joins TRBV18 and TRBJ2-7; possibly TRBD1 for D (7 bases). Germline V CDR1 and CDR2: KGHSH, LQKENI. The CDR3 length is 19 residues. Trimming took off 0 bases at V and 1 base at J, with 22 bases between the two ends. The chain's CDR3 is CASSPPLRGEGALSYEQYF. CDR3 DNA sequence: TGTGCCAGCTCACCACCCTTGCGGGGAGAGGGGGCTTTATCCTACGAGCAGTACTTC. The whole variable domain, remainder taken from reference TRBV18 and TRBJ2-7, is NAGVMQNPRHLVRRRGQEARLRCSPMKGHSHVYWYRQLPEEGLKFMVYLQKENIIDESGMPKERFSAEFPKEGPSILRIQQVVRGDSAAYFCASSPPLRGEGALSYEQYFGPGTRLTVT.

CDR3 DNA: TGTGCCAGCAGCTTAGCCGGGACAGCCTCTAGCACAGATACGCAGTATTTT. Translating it yields CASSLAGTASSTDTQYF. The chain links TRBV11-3 to TRBJ2-3; 7 nucleotides line up with TRBD1. Germline-derived CDR1 and CDR2 are SGHNT and YENEEA. With V trimmed by 1 base and J by 0 bases, 7 bases remained unmatched. CDR3 length: 17 amino acids.

The V gene is TRBV11-2, the J gene TRBJ2-5; 7 positions match TRBD1. This CDR3 has 14 amino acids. Germline loops: CDR1 SGHAT, CDR2 FQNNGV. The ends lost 3 bases at V and 4 bases at J; junction bases unmatched: 5. The CDR3 DNA follows: TGTGCCAGCAGCTTCAACAGGGGTGGAGAGACCCAGTACTTC. It is translated as CASSFNRGGETQYF.

This clone occurred a few times. This sequence joins TRBV7-3 and TRBJ2-1, with D perhaps matching TRBD1 or TRBD2 (6 bases each). CDR1 and CDR2 (germline): SGHTA, FQGTGA. The CDR3 loop spans 16 amino acids. V was pared by 2 bases and J by 3 bases, with 14 bases between. The CDR3 sequence: CASSLGAGDFYNEQFF. CDR3 nucleotide sequence: TGTGCCAGCAGCTTAGGTGCAGGGGACTTCTACAATGAGCAGTTCTTC.